What follows are 23 T cell receptor beta chains derived from one specimen sequenced in a study of cytomegalovirus exposure and HLA in healthy donors. Amplification used 60 Vbeta primers and 13 Jbeta primers. Data came from immunoSEQ multiplex PCR; TCRdb stores just in-frame clones and leaves some out. Among over 130,000 clones, over 80% were seen once, and the ten largest hold less than 1.5%. The sample taken for sequencing was PBMCs. The receptors come from a female donor in good health and CMV-seronegative.

This sequence joins TRBV5-6 and TRBJ1-1, with a tentative D call TRBD1 (5 bases). Germline CDR1 and CDR2: SGHDT and YYEEEE. This CDR3 contains 14 residues. V was trimmed by 4 bases and J by 1 base, leaving 11 bases between them. The CDR3 is CASSVLGGNTEAFF. The CDR3 DNA follows: TGTGCCAGCAGCGTTCTGGGGGGGAACACTGAAGCTTTCTTT.

The chain employs TRBV5-6 and TRBJ2-6; 9 bases fit TRBD1. Germline CDR1 reads SGHDT; CDR2 reads YYEEEE. The CDR3 consists of 17 residues. Trimming took 7 bases from V and 0 from J; bases not matched to a gene: 8. In DNA, the CDR3 is TGTGCCAGCTTCACCCGGGACAGGGTCTCTGGGGCCAACGTCCTGACTTTC. Protein product: CASFTRDRVSGANVLTF.

This chain connects TRBV5-6 to TRBJ2-7, with 9 positions matching TRBD2. The CDR3 length is 15 residues. After removal of 0 bases from V and 7 bases from J, the junction contained 8 bases not matched to a gene. Germline-derived CDR1 and CDR2 are SGHDT and YYEEEE. CDR3 region: CASSLALLAGGEQYF. The DNA for the CDR3 is TGTGCCAGCAGCTTGGCGTTACTAGCGGGTGGAGAGCAGTACTTC.

The rearrangement uses TRBV5-1 and TRBJ1-1, with no clear D. This CDR3 is built from 13 residues. Per the germline V gene, CDR1 is SGHRS and CDR2 is YFSETQ. The V end lost 2 bases, the J end lost 1 base, and 6 bases lay between the germline ends. The CDR3 nucleotides are TGCGCCAGCAGCTTCGGGGAGAACACTGAAGCTTTCTTT. Translation gives CASSFGENTEAFF. Combining the CDR3 with reference TRBV5-1 and TRBJ1-1 gives the whole variable domain KAGVTQTPRYLIKTRGQQVTLSCSPISGHRSVSWYQQTPGQGLQFLFEYFSETQRNKGNFPGRFSGRQFSNSRSEMNVSTLELGDSALYLCASSFGENTEAFFGQGTRLTVV.

This clone was seen a handful of times. V is TRBV15 and J is TRBJ1-5; D is possibly TRBD1 (6 bases). CDR1 and CDR2 from the germline V gene are LNHNV and YYDKDF (reference sequence). The CDR3 covers 16 residues. V lost 5 bases, J lost 7 bases, and 21 bases lay in between. CDR3 amino acids: CATSGYTGTYRQPQHF. The CDR3 nucleotides are TGTGCCACCAGCGGGTACACAGGGACCTATCGGCAGCCCCAGCATTTT.

This clone was seen a single time. The chain recombines TRBV6-5 with TRBJ1-1; unclear D gene. Per germline, CDR1 MNHEY and CDR2 SVGAGI. CDR3 length: 15 residues. V gave up 6 bases and J gave up 0 bases, with 14 bases separating them. The DNA of the CDR3 is TGTGCCAGCAGGCCTGAGACACTGATGAACACTGAAGCTTTCTTT. It yields the protein CASRPETLMNTEAFF.

This chain connects TRBV7-9 to TRBJ1-4, with 9 bases that match TRBD1. The CDR3 length is 16 residues. Germline loops: CDR1 SEHNR, CDR2 FQNEAQ (reference sequence). Trimming cost V 1 base and J 0 bases; bases outside gene matches: 0. CDR3 sequence (DNA): TGTGCCAGCAGCTTAGGACAGGGGGCAACTAATGAAAAACTGTTTTTT. Translation: CASSLGQGATNEKLFF.

A note on this clone: The junction differs from germline at one of its ends, possibly a read error. V is TRBV7-7 and J is TRBJ2-2; D possibly corresponds to TRBD1 (5 bases). CDR1 is SSHAT, CDR2 FNYEAQ, per germline (reference sequence). The CDR3 runs to 13 residues. The CDR3 nucleotides are TGTGCTAGCAGCCCCAGGGTCACCGGGGAGCTGTTTTTT. Translation: CASSPRVTGELFF.

CDR3 DNA sequence: TGTGCCAGCAGTGACTCCAGTGAGCAGTTCTTC. Protein: CASSDSSEQFF. The V and J genes are TRBV25-1 and TRBJ2-1; unclear D gene. Germline V gene data show CDR1 as MGHDK and CDR2 as SYGVNS. This CDR3 is built from 11 residues. V shed 3 bases and J shed 9 bases, with 6 bases lying between them.

V usage is TRBV2 and J usage is TRBJ1-1; the match to TRBD1 covers 7 bases. Germline CDR1 SNHLY, CDR2 FYNNEI. Germline trimming cut 11 bases from V and 5 bases from J; bases unmatched to any gene: 8. The CDR3 extends over 12 amino acids. CDR3 loop: CAAPQGRTEAFF. CDR3 in DNA: TGTGCCGCCCCACAGGGGAGAACTGAAGCTTTCTTT.

V usage is TRBV5-1 and J usage is TRBJ2-7, with D perhaps matching TRBD1 (5 bases). The germline V gene has CDR1 SGHRS and CDR2 YFSETQ. V dropped 0 bases and J dropped 3 bases, with 10 bases sitting between them. The CDR3 is 14 amino acids. DNA of the CDR3: TGCGCCAGCAGCTTGGCCGCTCAGGGCTACGAGCAGTACTTC. Its translation: CASSLAAQGYEQYF. The complete variable domain, with remaining parts taken from reference TRBV5-1 and TRBJ2-7, reads KAGVTQTPRYLIKTRGQQVTLSCSPISGHRSVSWYQQTPGQGLQFLFEYFSETQRNKGNFPGRFSGRQFSNSRSEMNVSTLELGDSALYLCASSLAAQGYEQYFGPGTRLTVT.

This sequence joins TRBV25-1 and TRBJ1-4, with D unresolved. Trimming pared 3 bases from V and 0 bases from J, leaving 8 bases between. Germline V lookup: CDR1 MGHDK, CDR2 SYGVNS. The CDR3 totals 15 residues. This CDR3 reads CASSDRGATNEKLFF. CDR3 nucleotides: TGTGCCAGCAGTGACCGGGGAGCAACTAATGAAAAACTGTTTTTT.

The chain employs TRBV11-2 and TRBJ2-7; TRBD2 matches 10 bases. V gave up 3 bases and J gave up 11 bases; unmatched junction bases: 16. The CDR3 is 16 amino acids. The germline CDR1 and CDR2 sequences are SGHAT and FQNNGV. CDR3 loop: CASSFAMSGRADVEYF. For the CDR3, the DNA is TGTGCCAGCAGCTTTGCAATGAGCGGGAGGGCCGACGTGGAGTACTTC.

V usage is TRBV6-5 and J usage is TRBJ1-3, with 7 bases that match TRBD1. There are 15 residues in the CDR3. V lost 3 bases, J lost 4 bases, and 6 bases stayed unmatched. Germline V lookup: CDR1 MNHEY, CDR2 SVGAGI. CDR3 sequence: CASSYGQAGGNTIYF. The CDR3 DNA is TGTGCCAGCAGTTATGGACAGGCTGGGGGAAACACCATATATTTT.

J is TRBJ1-5 and V is TRBV27; the D is unclear. Germline V gene lookup returns CDR1 MNHEY and CDR2 SMNVEV (reference sequence). The ends were cut back, 0 bases at V and 5 bases at J, with 11 bases in the middle. CDR3 length equals 15 residues. CDR3 sequence reads: CASSLSEGRHQPQHF. The CDR3 nucleotides read TGTGCCAGCAGTTTATCGGAGGGCAGGCATCAGCCCCAGCATTTT.

This clone has only a few counts. This chain connects TRBV5-4 to TRBJ2-5, with TRBD1 matching 7 bases. The CDR3 loop spans 14 amino acids. The J segment lost 4 bases and the V segment lost 0 bases, leaving 3 bases of the junction unmatched. CDR1 and CDR2 from the germline V gene are SGHNT and YYREEE (reference sequence). This CDR3 is CASSLVSGGETQYF. In nucleotides, the CDR3 is TGTGCCAGCAGCTTGGTGTCAGGGGGAGAGACCCAGTACTTC. The whole variable domain, remainder taken from reference TRBV5-4 and TRBJ2-5, is ETGVTQSPTHLIKTRGQQVTLRCSSQSGHNTVSWYQQALGQGPQFIFQYYREEENGRGNFPPRFSGLQFPNYSSELNVNALELDDSALYLCASSLVSGGETQYFGPGTRLLVL.

This chain uses TRBV2 with TRBJ2-1, with 9 bases that match TRBD2. V was clipped by 4 bases and J by 10 bases; unmatched bases: 8. CDR1 is SNHLY and CDR2 is FYNNEI in the germline V gene. The length of the CDR3 is 14 residues. CDR3: CASSVGGRALEQFF. The CDR3 region has the DNA TGTGCCAGCAGTGTGGGCGGGAGGGCCTTGGAGCAGTTCTTC.

The chain recombines TRBV10-3 with TRBJ2-3; D is possibly TRBD1 (5 bases). V gave up 0 bases and J gave up 0 bases, with 7 bases separating them. The CDR3 is 15 amino acids. The germline gives CDR1 ENHRY, CDR2 SYGVKD. In DNA, the CDR3 is TGTGCCATCAGTGAGTCGGGGCTGAGCACAGATACGCAGTATTTT. This sequence encodes CAISESGLSTDTQYF.

The chain uses TRBV5-1 and TRBJ2-7, with 7 bases aligning to TRBD2. Germline lookup yields CDR1 SGHRS and CDR2 YFSETQ. The CDR3 sequence is 13 residues long. Germline trimming cut 7 bases from V and 3 bases from J; bases unmatched to any gene: 7. The CDR3 sequence: CASSLREDYEQYF. The CDR3 DNA is TGCGCCAGCTCTTTACGGGAGGACTACGAGCAGTACTTC.

A word on this clone: The same CDR3 can be traced to other DNA sequences in this sample. The chain has TRBV28 and TRBJ1-5, with D possibly matching TRBD1 (5 bases). The CDR3 length is 14 residues. V lost 2 bases and J lost 1, with 6 bases in between. CDR1 is MDHEN and CDR2 is SYDVKM in the germline V gene. The CDR3 coding sequence is TGTGCCAGCAGTTTAGGGGGGAGCAATCAGCCCCAGCATTTT. This encodes CASSLGGSNQPQHF.

V usage is TRBV5-1 and J usage is TRBJ2-2, with TRBD2 matching 13 bases. Germline V CDR1 and CDR2: SGHRS, YFSETQ. The V gene end was trimmed by 4 bases and the J gene end by 5 bases; junction bases not matched to a gene: 8. The CDR3 runs to 17 residues. The CDR3 DNA reads TGCGCCAGCAGCACCAGACTAGCGGGAGGCGGAACCGGGGAGCTGTTTTTT. Its translation: CASSTRLAGGGTGELFF.

The V gene is TRBV5-4, the J gene TRBJ1-3, with 9 bases fitting TRBD1. V dropped 3 bases and J dropped 0; count of bases not matched to a gene: 7. The CDR3 length is 17 residues. Germline CDR1 SGHNT, CDR2 YYREEE (reference sequence). CDR3 sequence (DNA): TGTGCCAGCAGCTCCGGGACAGGGAGTAGCTCTGGAAACACCATATATTTT. Protein sequence: CASSSGTGSSSGNTIYF.

This sequence joins TRBV6-6 and TRBJ2-7; D is possibly TRBD1 (7 bases). Deletions cut 11 bases from V and 5 bases from J, with 22 bases between. CDR1 and CDR2 from the germline V gene are MNHNY and SVGAGI (reference sequence). This CDR3 contains 14 residues. The CDR3 sequence: CAASGGTPTHEQYF. The CDR3 DNA reads TGTGCCGCTTCAGGGGGGACACCCACCCACGAGCAGTACTTC.